This T cell receptor beta chain was captured in a study of T cell changes during pregnancy in multiple sclerosis. The repertoire was sequenced with immunoSEQ multiplex PCR; TCRdb's copy has only in-frame clones and lacks some. Among more than 25,000 clones listed, roughly 87% were seen once. The CDR3 runs 14 residues. The germline gives CDR1 MNHEY, CDR2 SMNVEV (reference sequence). The V gene lost 1 base and the J gene lost 2 bases, with 5 bases spanning the gap. Sequences were derived from CD8+ T cells from peripheral blood mononuclear cells, sampled in the third trimester of pregnancy. The TCR was taken from a female donor with multiple sclerosis, enrolled in a pregnancy study. The V and J genes are TRBV27 and TRBJ2-2; the D is unclear. Here the CDR3 reads CASSLFLNTGELFF. Written as DNA, the CDR3 is TGTGCCAGCAGTTTATTTCTAAACACCGGGGAGCTGTTTTTT.